Each of the 4 T cell receptor beta chains below was sequenced from the same sample in a study of tumor-infiltrating lymphocytes in primary liver carcinoma. TCR beta cDNA came from approximately 540 ng total RNA, primed with a constant-region primer. Each TCR beta library was derived from three nested multiplex PCR rounds that employed slightly modified ARM-PCR. The first two PCR rounds, approximately 11 cycles each, used TRBV1-TRBV30 forward primers and a C-beta reverse primer. TCRdb independently ran MiXCR on the multiplex PCR reads; one entry per CDR3 protein. The sample lists a few hundred thousand distinct CDR3 sequences, approximately 54% occurring once. They got blood RNA out of unsorted whole blood and also pulled out germline DNA. The specimen sequenced was peripheral blood. These TCRs come from a woman aged 30 to 39 with primary liver carcinoma and hepatitis B virus infection.

With respect to this clonotype: Its ends do not fully match the called genes, so a read error is possible. The chain combines TRBV6-2 or TRBV6-3 with TRBJ2-7; D is perhaps TRBD1 (5 bases). The germline CDR1 and CDR2 sequences are MNHEY and SVGEGT. The CDR3 runs to 13 residues. The CDR3 loop reads CASSYRQNYEEYF. In nucleotides, the CDR3 is TGTGCCAGCAGTTACAGACAGAACTACGAGGAGTACTTC.

On this clonotype: Relative to the germline gene, one junction end is altered; a read error may explain this. The gene calls are TRBV7-6 and TRBJ2-1; D may be TRBD2 (5 bases). CDR3 length: 14 amino acids. Germline V CDR1 and CDR2: SGHVS, FNYEAQ. DNA for the CDR3: TGTGACAGCAGCTCGAGGACTTCCTACAATGAGCAGTTCTTC. As protein: CDSSSRTSYNEQFF.

On this clonotype: Likely a read error: the CDR3 ends without its conserved phenylalanine or tryptophan. The CDR3 reads CASTLAAYTGELFY. The DNA for the CDR3 is TGTGCCAGCACCCTAGCGGCGTACACCGGGGAGCTGTTTTAT. V usage is TRBV6-2 or TRBV6-3 and J usage is TRBJ2-2; TRBD2 aligns across 7 bases. This CDR3 region has 14 residues. The junction had 5 bases not matched to a gene; V was cut back by 7 bases and J by 3 bases. Per germline, CDR1 MNHEY and CDR2 SVGEGT.

Notes on this clonotype: This clone may be a read error of a much larger clone one base away. V usage is TRBV12-3 or TRBV12-4 and J usage is TRBJ2-4; D gene ambiguous. The CDR3 covers 14 residues. V lost 3 bases, J lost 2 bases, and 8 bases lay in between. CDR3 sequence reads: CASSFRLTKNIQYF. CDR3 coding DNA: TGTGCCAGCAGTTTTAGGTTGACCAAAAACATTCAGTACTTC.